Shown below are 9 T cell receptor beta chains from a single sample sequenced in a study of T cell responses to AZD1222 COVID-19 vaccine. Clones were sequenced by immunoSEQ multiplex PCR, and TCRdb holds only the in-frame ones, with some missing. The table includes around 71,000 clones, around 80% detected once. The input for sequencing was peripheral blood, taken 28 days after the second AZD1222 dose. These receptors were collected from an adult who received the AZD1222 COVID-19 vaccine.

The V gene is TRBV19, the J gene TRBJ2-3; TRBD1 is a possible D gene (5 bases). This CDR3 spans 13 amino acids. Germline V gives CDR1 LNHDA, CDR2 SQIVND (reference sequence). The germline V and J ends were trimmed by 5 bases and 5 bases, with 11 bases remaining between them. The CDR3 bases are TGTGCCAGTAGTTATTATCAGGGAGATACGCAGTATTTT. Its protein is CASSYYQGDTQYF.

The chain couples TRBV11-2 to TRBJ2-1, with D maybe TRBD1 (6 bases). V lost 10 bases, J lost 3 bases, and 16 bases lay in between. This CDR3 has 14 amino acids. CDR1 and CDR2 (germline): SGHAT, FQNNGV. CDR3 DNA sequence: TGTGCCACCTCGTTTGGGGGCTTCTACAATGAGCAGTTCTTC. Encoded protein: CATSFGGFYNEQFF.

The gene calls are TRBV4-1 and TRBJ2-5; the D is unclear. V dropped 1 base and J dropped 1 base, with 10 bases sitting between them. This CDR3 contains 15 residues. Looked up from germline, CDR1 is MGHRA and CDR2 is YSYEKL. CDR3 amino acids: CASSQVWQSQETQYF. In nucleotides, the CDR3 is TGCGCCAGCAGCCAAGTTTGGCAGAGCCAAGAGACCCAGTACTTC.

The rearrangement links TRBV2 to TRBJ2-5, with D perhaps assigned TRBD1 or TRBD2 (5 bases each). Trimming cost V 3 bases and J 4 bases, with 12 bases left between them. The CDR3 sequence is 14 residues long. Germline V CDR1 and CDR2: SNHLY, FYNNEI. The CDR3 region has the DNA TGTGCCAGCAGTGATTGGGACGCACGAGAGACCCAGTACTTC. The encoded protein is CASSDWDARETQYF.

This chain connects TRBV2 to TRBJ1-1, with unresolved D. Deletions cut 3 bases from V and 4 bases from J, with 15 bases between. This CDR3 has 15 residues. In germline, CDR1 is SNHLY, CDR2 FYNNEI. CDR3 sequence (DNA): TGTGCCAGCAGTGACTCAGAACTTGAGGGCACTGAAGCTTTCTTT. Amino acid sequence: CASSDSELEGTEAFF.

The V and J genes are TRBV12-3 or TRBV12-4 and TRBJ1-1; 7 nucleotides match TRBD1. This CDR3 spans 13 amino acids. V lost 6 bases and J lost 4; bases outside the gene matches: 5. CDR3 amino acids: CASRFSGGTEAFF. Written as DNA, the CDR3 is TGTGCCAGCAGATTTTCAGGGGGCACTGAAGCTTTCTTT.

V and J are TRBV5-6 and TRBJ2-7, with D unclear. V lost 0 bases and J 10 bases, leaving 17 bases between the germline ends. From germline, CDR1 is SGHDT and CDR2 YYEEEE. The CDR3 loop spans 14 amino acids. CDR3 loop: CASSLESASTTQYF. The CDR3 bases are TGTGCCAGCAGCTTGGAAAGCGCGTCCACAACACAGTACTTC.

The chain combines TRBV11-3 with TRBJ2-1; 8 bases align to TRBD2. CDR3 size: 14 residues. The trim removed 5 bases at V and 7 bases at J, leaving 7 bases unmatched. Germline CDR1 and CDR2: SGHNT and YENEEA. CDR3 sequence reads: CASSKLAETNEQFF. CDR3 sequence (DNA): TGTGCCAGCAGCAAACTAGCGGAGACTAATGAGCAGTTCTTC.

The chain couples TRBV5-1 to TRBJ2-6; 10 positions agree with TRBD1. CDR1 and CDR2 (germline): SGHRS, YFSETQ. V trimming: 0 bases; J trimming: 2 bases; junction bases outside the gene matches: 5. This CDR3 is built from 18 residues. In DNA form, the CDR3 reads TGCGCCAGCAGCTTGGGAGGGACAGGGGTCCCTGGGGCCAACGTCCTGACTTTC. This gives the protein CASSLGGTGVPGANVLTF.